Listed here is a single T cell receptor (beta chain). This record belongs to a study of T-cell reconstitution after alpha-beta-depleted transplantation in children. A TCRbeta library incorporating unique molecular identifiers was prepared. From the PCR reads, TCRdb called clonotypes with MiXCR, one entry per CDR3 protein. The table lists approximately 300,000 distinct CDR3 sequences, around a tenth of them singletons, with approximately 7.6% in the top ten. The input for sequencing was PBMCs, taken before TCRalphabeta/CD19-depleted stem cell transplant. The TCR sequence derives from a boy in the first two years of life with acute myeloid leukemia, due to receive a stem cell transplant.

The CDR3 nucleotides are TGTGCCAGCAGCCCCTATTGGGAAAAACTGTTTTTT. Its translation is CASSPYWEKLFF. The chain has TRBV28 and TRBJ1-4; D call uncertain. CDR1 is MDHEN, CDR2 SYDVKM, per germline. The CDR3 is 12 amino acids. V was trimmed by 6 bases and J by 8 bases, leaving 10 bases between them.